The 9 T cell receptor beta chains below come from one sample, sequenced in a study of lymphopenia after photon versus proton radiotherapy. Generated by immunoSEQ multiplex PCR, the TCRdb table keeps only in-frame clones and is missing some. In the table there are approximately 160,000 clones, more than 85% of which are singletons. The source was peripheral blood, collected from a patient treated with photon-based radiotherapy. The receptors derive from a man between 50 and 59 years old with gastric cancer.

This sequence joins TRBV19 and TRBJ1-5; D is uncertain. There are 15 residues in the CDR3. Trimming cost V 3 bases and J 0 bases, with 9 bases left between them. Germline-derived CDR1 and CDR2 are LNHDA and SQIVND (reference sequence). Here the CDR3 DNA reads TGTGCCAGTAGTATTCTATCAGATAGCAATCAGCCCCAGCATTTT. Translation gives CASSILSDSNQPQHF.

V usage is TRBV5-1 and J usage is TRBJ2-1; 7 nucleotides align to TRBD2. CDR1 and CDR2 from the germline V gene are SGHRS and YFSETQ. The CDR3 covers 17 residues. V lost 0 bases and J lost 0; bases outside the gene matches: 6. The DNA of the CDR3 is TGCGCCAGCAGCTTGGCTAGCGGTTATAGCTCCTACAATGAGCAGTTCTTC. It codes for CASSLASGYSSYNEQFF.

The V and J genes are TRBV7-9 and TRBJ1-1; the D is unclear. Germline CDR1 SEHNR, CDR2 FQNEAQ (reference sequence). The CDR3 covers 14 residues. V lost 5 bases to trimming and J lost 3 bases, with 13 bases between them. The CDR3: CASSPTLGHTEAFF. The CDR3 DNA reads TGTGCCAGCAGCCCCACCTTAGGGCACACTGAAGCTTTCTTT.

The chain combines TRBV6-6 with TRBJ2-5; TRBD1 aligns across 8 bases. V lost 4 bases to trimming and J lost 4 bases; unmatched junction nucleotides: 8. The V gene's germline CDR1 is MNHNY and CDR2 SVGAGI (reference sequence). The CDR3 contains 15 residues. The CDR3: CASSSGWDRRETQYF. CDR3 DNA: TGTGCCAGCAGTTCCGGTTGGGACAGGAGAGAGACCCAGTACTTC.

CDR3 in amino acids: CASSGGRANTGELFF. CDR3 DNA: TGTGCCAGCAGCGGGGGCAGGGCGAACACCGGGGAGCTGTTTTTT. The chain is built from TRBV5-4 and TRBJ2-2, with a weak D call TRBD1 (6 bases). This CDR3 is 15 amino acids long. V was shortened by 4 bases and J by 0 bases, with 10 bases between the two germline ends. In germline, CDR1 is SGHNT, CDR2 YYREEE (reference sequence).

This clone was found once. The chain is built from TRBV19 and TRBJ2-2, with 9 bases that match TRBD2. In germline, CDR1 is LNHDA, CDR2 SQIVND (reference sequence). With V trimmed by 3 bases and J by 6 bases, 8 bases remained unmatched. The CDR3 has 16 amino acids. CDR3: CASSIWSSGVAGELFF. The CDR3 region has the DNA TGTGCCAGTAGTATTTGGTCTAGCGGGGTTGCCGGGGAGCTGTTTTTT.

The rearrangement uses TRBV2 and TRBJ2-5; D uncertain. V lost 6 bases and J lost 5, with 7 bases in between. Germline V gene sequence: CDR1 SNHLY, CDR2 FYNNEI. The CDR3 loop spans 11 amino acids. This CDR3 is CASRIGETQYF. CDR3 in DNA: TGTGCCAGCAGGATCGGGGAGACCCAGTACTTC.

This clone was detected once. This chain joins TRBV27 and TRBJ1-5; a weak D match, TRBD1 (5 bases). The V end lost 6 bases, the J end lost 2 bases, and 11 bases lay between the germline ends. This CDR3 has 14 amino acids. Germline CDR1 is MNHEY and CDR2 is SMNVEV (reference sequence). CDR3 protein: CASRPGRRNQPQHF. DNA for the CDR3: TGTGCCAGCAGACCGGGACGCCGCAATCAGCCCCAGCATTTT.

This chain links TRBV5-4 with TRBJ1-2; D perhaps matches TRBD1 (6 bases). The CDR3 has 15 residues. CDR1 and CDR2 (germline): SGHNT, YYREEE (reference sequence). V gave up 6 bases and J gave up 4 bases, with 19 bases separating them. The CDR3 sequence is CASIPRAGHPYGYTF. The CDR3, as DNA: TGTGCCAGCATACCTAGGGCGGGACATCCCTATGGCTACACCTTC.